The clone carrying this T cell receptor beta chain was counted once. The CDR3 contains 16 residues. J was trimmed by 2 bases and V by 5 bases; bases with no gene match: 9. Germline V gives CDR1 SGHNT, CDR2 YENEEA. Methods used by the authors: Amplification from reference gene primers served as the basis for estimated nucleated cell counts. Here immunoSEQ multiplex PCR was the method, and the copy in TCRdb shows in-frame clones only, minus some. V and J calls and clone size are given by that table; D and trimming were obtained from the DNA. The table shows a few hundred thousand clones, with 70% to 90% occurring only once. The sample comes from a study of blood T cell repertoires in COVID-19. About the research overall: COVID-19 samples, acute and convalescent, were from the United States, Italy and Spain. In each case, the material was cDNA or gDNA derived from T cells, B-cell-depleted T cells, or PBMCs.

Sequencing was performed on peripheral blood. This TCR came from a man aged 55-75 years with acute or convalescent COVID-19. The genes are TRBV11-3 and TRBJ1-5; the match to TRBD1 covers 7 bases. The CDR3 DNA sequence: TGTGCCAGCAGCCCCCGGACAGGTAGCGGCAATCAGCCCCAGCATTTT. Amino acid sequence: CASSPRTGSGNQPQHF.